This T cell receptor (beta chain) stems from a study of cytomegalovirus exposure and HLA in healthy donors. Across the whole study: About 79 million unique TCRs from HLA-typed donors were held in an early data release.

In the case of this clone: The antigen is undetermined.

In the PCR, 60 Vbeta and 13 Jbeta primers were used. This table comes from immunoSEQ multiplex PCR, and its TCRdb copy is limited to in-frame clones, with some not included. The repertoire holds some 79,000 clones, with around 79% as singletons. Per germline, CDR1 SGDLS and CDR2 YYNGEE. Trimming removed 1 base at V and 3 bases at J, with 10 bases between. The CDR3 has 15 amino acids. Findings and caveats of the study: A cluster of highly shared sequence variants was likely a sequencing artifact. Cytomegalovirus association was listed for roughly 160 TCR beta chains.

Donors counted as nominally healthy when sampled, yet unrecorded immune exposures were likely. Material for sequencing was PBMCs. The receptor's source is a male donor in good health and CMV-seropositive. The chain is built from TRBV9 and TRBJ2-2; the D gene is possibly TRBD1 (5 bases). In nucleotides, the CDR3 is TGTGCCAGCAGCGTACTGCAGGGTGACACCGGGGAGCTGTTTTTT. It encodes CASSVLQGDTGELFF. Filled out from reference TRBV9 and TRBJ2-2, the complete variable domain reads DSGVTQTPKHLITATGQRVTLRCSPRSGDLSVYWYQQSLDQGLQFLIQYYNGEERAKGNILERFSAQQFPDLHSELNLSSLELGDSALYFCASSVLQGDTGELFFGEGSRLTVL.